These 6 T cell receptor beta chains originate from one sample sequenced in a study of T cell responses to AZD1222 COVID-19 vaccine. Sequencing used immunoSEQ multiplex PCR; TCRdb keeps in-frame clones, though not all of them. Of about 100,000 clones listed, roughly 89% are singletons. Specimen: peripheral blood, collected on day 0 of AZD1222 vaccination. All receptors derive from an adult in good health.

This CDR3 reads CASSLQSSYEQYF. CDR3 coding DNA: TGCGCCAGCAGCTTGCAGAGCTCCTACGAGCAGTACTTC. The chain recombines TRBV5-1 with TRBJ2-7; D is unclear. The ends were cut back, 1 base at V and 0 bases at J, with 5 bases in the middle. CDR1 and CDR2 (germline): SGHRS, YFSETQ. The CDR3 contains 13 residues.

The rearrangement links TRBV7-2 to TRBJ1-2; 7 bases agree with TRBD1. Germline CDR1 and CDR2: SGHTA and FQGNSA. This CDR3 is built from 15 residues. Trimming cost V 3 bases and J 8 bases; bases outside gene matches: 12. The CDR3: CASSLNAGTAGGYTF. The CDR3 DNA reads TGTGCCAGCAGCTTGAACGCAGGGACAGCGGGAGGCTACACCTTC.

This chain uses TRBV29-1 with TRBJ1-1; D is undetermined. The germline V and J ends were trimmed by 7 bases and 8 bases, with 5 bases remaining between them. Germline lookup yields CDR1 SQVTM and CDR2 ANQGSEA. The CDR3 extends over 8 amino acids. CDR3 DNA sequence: TGCAGCGCTGCAGAAGCTTTCTTT. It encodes CSAAEAFF. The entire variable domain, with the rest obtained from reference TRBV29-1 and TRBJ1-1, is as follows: SAVISQKPSRDICQRGTSLTIQCQVDSQVTMMFWYRQQPGQSLTLIATANQGSEATYESGFVIDKFPISRPNLTFSTLTVSNMSPEDSSIYLCSAAEAFFGQGTRLTVV.

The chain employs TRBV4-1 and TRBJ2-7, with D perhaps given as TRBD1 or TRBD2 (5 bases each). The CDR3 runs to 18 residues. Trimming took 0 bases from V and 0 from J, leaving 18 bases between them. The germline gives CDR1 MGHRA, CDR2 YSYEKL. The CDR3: CASSQESSGTQVSYEQYF. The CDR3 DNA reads TGCGCCAGCAGCCAAGAGTCTTCAGGGACCCAAGTCTCCTACGAGCAGTACTTC.

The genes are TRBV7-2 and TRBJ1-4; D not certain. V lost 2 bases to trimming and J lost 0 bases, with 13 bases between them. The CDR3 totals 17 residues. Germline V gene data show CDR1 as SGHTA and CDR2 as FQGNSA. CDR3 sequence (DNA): TGTGCCAGCAGCTTACGGCCCACGGCTGCAACTAATGAAAAACTGTTTTTT. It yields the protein CASSLRPTAATNEKLFF.

CDR3 nucleotide sequence: TGTGCCAGCAGTTCGGACCCCCGGGACACTGAAGCTTTCTTT. Residues: CASSSDPRDTEAFF. J is TRBJ1-1 and V is TRBV28; no firm D call. The germline gives CDR1 MDHEN, CDR2 SYDVKM. This CDR3 region has 14 residues. Trimming cost V 4 bases and J 3 bases, with 12 bases left between them.